A single sample gave rise to the 24 T cell receptor beta chains below, sequenced in a study of T cells in Graves' hyperthyroidism and ophthalmopathy. Amplification of TCR beta CDR3 regions used RNA as the template. TCR CDR3 underwent first-round RT-PCR with the HTBI primer set. TCRdb analysed the multiplex PCR reads with MiXCR anew, one entry per CDR3 protein. The table has about 770,000 distinct CDR3 sequences, around 20% seen once. Sequenced input: blood. These receptor sequences come from a woman aged 45-60 years with Graves' hyperthyroidism that later progressed to Graves' ophthalmopathy.

This clonotype was detected many times. V is TRBV12-3 or TRBV12-4 and J is TRBJ2-3, with D tentatively TRBD2 (5 bases). Trimming shortened V by 6 bases and J by 9 bases, and 19 bases separated the two germline ends. The CDR3 sequence is 14 residues long. The CDR3 nucleotides read TGTGCCAGCAGCATCCCGCCGATCGGAGGAACGCAGTATTTT. It codes for CASSIPPIGGTQYF.

This clonotype has ten or more counts. J is TRBJ1-1 and V is TRBV5-6; 7 nucleotides line up with TRBD1. The V gene's germline CDR1 is SGHDT and CDR2 YYEEEE. The CDR3 totals 15 residues. Trimming at V came to 4 bases and at J to 0 bases, leaving 6 bases not matched to a gene. The CDR3, as DNA: TGTGCCAGCAGCCTTGGGGACAGCATGAACACTGAAGCTTTCTTT. This sequence encodes CASSLGDSMNTEAFF.

This clonotype was observed many times. J is TRBJ1-1 and V is TRBV29-1, with TRBD1 matching over 9 bases. V lost 6 bases and J lost 2; bases outside the gene matches: 4. This CDR3 is 13 amino acids long. Germline V gene lookup returns CDR1 SQVTM and CDR2 ANQGSEA. The CDR3 nucleotides read TGCAGCGTGGGACAGGGTGGAAACACTGAAGCTTTCTTT. It yields the protein CSVGQGGNTEAFF.

This clonotype was counted a few times. DNA for the CDR3: TGTGCCAGCAGTTTAAGGACTGCCTCCACCGAGCAGTACTTC. Translation: CASSLRTASTEQYF. The V and J genes are TRBV12-3 or TRBV12-4 and TRBJ2-7, with a possible D match to TRBD2 (5 bases). This CDR3 region has 14 residues. The ends were cut back, 2 bases at V and 6 bases at J, with 14 bases in the middle.

In this sample, this clonotype turned up many times. CDR3 bases: TGTGCCAGCGAGGCAGTTGGTACTGAAGCTTTCTTT. Translation: CASEAVGTEAFF. The rearrangement uses TRBV12-3 or TRBV12-4 and TRBJ1-1; D is unresolved. This CDR3 spans 12 amino acids. Trimming removed 8 bases from V and 5 bases from J, with 12 bases in between.

This clonotype was picked up a small number of times. The chain combines TRBV19 with TRBJ1-2, with D possibly matching TRBD1 (5 bases). CDR1 LNHDA and CDR2 SQIVND come from the germline V gene (reference sequence). The V end was cut by 7 bases, the J end by 4 bases, with 22 bases between. The CDR3 spans 16 residues. The CDR3 sequence: CASKQRTGESSYGYTF. In DNA form, the CDR3 reads TGTGCCAGTAAGCAGCGAACGGGGGAGAGCAGCTATGGCTACACCTTC. Full variable domain (remainder filled in from reference TRBV19 and TRBJ1-2): DGGITQSPKYLFRKEGQNVTLSCEQNLNHDAMYWYRQDPGQGLRLIYYSQIVNDFQKGDIAEGYSVSREKKESFPLTVTSAQKNPTAFYLCASKQRTGESSYGYTFGSGTRLTVV.

In this sample, this clonotype turned up a few times. The chain joins TRBV9 to TRBJ2-3; no firm D call. The CDR3 covers 15 residues. Per germline, CDR1 SGDLS and CDR2 YYNGEE. Trimming took off 6 bases at V and 0 bases at J, with 14 bases between the two ends. CDR3 coding DNA: TGTGCCAGCAACCTCCTGGGAACTAGCACAGATACGCAGTATTTT. Translation: CASNLLGTSTDTQYF. The entire variable domain, with the rest obtained from reference TRBV9 and TRBJ2-3, is as follows: DSGVTQTPKHLITATGQRVTLRCSPRSGDLSVYWYQQSLDQGLQFLIQYYNGEERAKGNILERFSAQQFPDLHSELNLSSLELGDSALYFCASNLLGTSTDTQYFGPGTRLTVL.

The V and J genes are TRBV9 and TRBJ2-3; 11 bases are a match to TRBD2. J was trimmed by 6 bases and V by 5 bases; bases with no gene match: 2. This CDR3 is 13 amino acids long. Per the germline V gene, CDR1 is SGDLS and CDR2 is YYNGEE. DNA for the CDR3: TGTGCCAGCAGGCCTAGCGGGGGGGATACGCAGTATTTT. Protein product: CASRPSGGDTQYF.

The CDR3 here is CASSRGTGGGETQYF. CDR3 nucleotides: TGTGCCAGCAGTCGAGGGACAGGCGGGGGAGAGACCCAGTACTTC. The V gene is TRBV9, the J gene TRBJ2-5; a weak D match, TRBD1 (8 bases). CDR3 length: 15 amino acids. Germline V gene sequence: CDR1 SGDLS, CDR2 YYNGEE. Trimming pared 5 bases from V and 4 bases from J, leaving 18 bases between. The full variable domain, with the rest looked up from reference TRBV9 and TRBJ2-5, is DSGVTQTPKHLITATGQRVTLRCSPRSGDLSVYWYQQSLDQGLQFLIQYYNGEERAKGNILERFSAQQFPDLHSELNLSSLELGDSALYFCASSRGTGGGETQYFGPGTRLLVL.

This clonotype has more than one count but fewer than ten. This sequence joins TRBV27 and TRBJ2-1; a weak D match, TRBD2 (5 bases). V gave up 5 bases and J gave up 5 bases, with 10 bases separating them. The length of the CDR3 is 13 residues. Looked up from germline, CDR1 is MNHEY and CDR2 is SMNVEV (reference sequence). The CDR3 region is CASSRRVHNEQFF. As DNA, the CDR3 is TGTGCCAGCAGTAGGCGGGTGCACAATGAGCAGTTCTTC.

This clonotype has at least ten counts. The V call is TRBV3-1, the J call TRBJ1-6; TRBD1 agrees at 7 bases. CDR1 LGHDT and CDR2 YNNKEL come from the germline V gene (reference sequence). Unmatched junction bases numbered 5, after V lost 2 bases and J lost 10 bases. This CDR3 contains 14 residues. The DNA for the CDR3 is TGTGCCAGCAGCCAACGGACAGGCAACTCACCCCTCCACTTT. It codes for CASSQRTGNSPLHF.

This clonotype was counted ten times or more. The CDR3 is CASSHPAAEAFF. The DNA of the CDR3 is TGTGCCAGCAGCCATCCAGCGGCTGAAGCTTTCTTT. The V and J genes are TRBV3-1 and TRBJ1-1; D not certain. Trimming shortened V by 3 bases and J by 6 bases, and 8 bases separated the two germline ends. Germline loops: CDR1 LGHDT, CDR2 YNNKEL (reference sequence). This CDR3 is built from 12 residues.

Many counts were recorded for this clonotype. V and J are TRBV20-1 and TRBJ2-3; weak D call: TRBD2 (7 bases). This CDR3 is built from 15 residues. Trimming took 4 bases from V and 4 from J, leaving 18 bases between them. CDR1 is DFQATT, CDR2 SNEGSKA, per germline (reference sequence). The CDR3 protein is CSATPPGGGSDTQYF. DNA of the CDR3: TGCAGTGCTACCCCCCCCGGCGGGGGCTCAGATACGCAGTATTTT.

This clonotype was counted between two and nine times. The chain uses TRBV6-1 and TRBJ1-1; D is ambiguous. Germline values: CDR1 MNHNS, CDR2 SASEGT. With 7 bases removed from V and 2 bases from J, the gap between germline ends came to 5 bases. The CDR3 loop spans 11 amino acids. CDR3 protein: CASTHNTEAFF. The CDR3 bases are TGTGCCAGCACTCATAACACTGAAGCTTTCTTT.

The chain joins TRBV6-1 to TRBJ2-1, with D possibly matching TRBD2 (5 bases). Per the germline V gene, CDR1 is MNHNS and CDR2 is SASEGT. The CDR3 runs 12 residues. Trimming took off 7 bases at V and 8 bases at J, with 12 bases between the two ends. The CDR3: CASKHYSDEQFF. DNA for the CDR3: TGTGCCAGCAAACATTATAGCGATGAGCAGTTCTTC.

This sequence joins TRBV20-1 and TRBJ1-5, with D perhaps matching TRBD1 (6 bases). Germline V CDR1 and CDR2: DFQATT, SNEGSKA (reference sequence). The CDR3 is made up of 13 amino acids. V was trimmed by 2 bases and J by 6 bases, leaving 11 bases between them. The CDR3 nucleotides are TGCAGTGCTAGATGGGTCAGGGGTCAGCCCCAGCATTTT. It specifies CSARWVRGQPQHF.

The V gene is TRBV5-4, the J gene TRBJ1-5; D call uncertain. This CDR3 contains 14 residues. The germline V and J ends were trimmed by 2 bases and 2 bases, with 8 bases remaining between them. Germline CDR1 SGHNT, CDR2 YYREEE (reference sequence). CDR3 protein: CASSFDGGNQPQHF. CDR3 in DNA: TGTGCCAGCAGCTTCGATGGTGGCAATCAGCCCCAGCATTTT. Variable domain in full (rest from reference TRBV5-4 and TRBJ1-5): ETGVTQSPTHLIKTRGQQVTLRCSSQSGHNTVSWYQQALGQGPQFIFQYYREEENGRGNFPPRFSGLQFPNYSSELNVNALELDDSALYLCASSFDGGNQPQHFGDGTRLSIL.

This clonotype came up a few times. The rearrangement links TRBV29-1 to TRBJ1-5; TRBD1 is a possible D gene (6 bases). Germline V gives CDR1 SQVTM, CDR2 ANQGSEA. Trimming removed 4 bases from V and 5 bases from J, with 18 bases in between. CDR3 length: 15 residues. The CDR3 DNA reads TGCAGCGTTGCTACAGGGACCGGGAGGGATCAGCCCCAGCATTTT. Its protein is CSVATGTGRDQPQHF.

The CDR3 reads CASSLIGSQETQYF. CDR3 nucleotide sequence: TGTGCCAGCAGCCTGATTGGTAGCCAAGAGACCCAGTACTTC. This chain connects TRBV7-8 to TRBJ2-5; the D is unclear. Germline CDR1 and CDR2: SGHVS and FQNEAQ. Trimming pared 5 bases from V and 1 base from J, leaving 11 bases between. The CDR3 length is 14 residues. Filled out from reference TRBV7-8 and TRBJ2-5, the complete variable domain reads GAGVSQSPRYKVAKRGQDVALRCDPISGHVSLFWYQQALGQGPEFLTYFQNEAQLDKSGLPSDRFFAERPEGSVSTLKIQRTQQEDSAVYLCASSLIGSQETQYFGPGTRLLVL.

This clonotype turned up a few times. This chain joins TRBV6-1 and TRBJ1-1; no firm D call. The ends were cut back, 7 bases at V and 7 bases at J, with 22 bases in the middle. This CDR3 is 15 amino acids long. Germline values: CDR1 MNHNS, CDR2 SASEGT. The CDR3 loop is CASTGNTEDPYEAFF. CDR3 bases: TGTGCCAGCACGGGAAATACAGAGGATCCGTATGAAGCTTTCTTT.

In this sample, this clonotype turned up many times. V gene TRBV9 combines with J gene TRBJ2-5; a weak D match, TRBD2 (6 bases). V lost 2 bases, J lost 2 bases, and 10 bases lay in between. Germline V gene lookup returns CDR1 SGDLS and CDR2 YYNGEE. CDR3 length equals 14 residues. The CDR3: CASSVTGGQETQYF. In DNA form, the CDR3 reads TGTGCCAGCAGCGTCACTGGAGGGCAAGAGACCCAGTACTTC.

This clonotype was recorded many times. This chain joins TRBV27 and TRBJ2-5, with 10 positions matching TRBD2. Trimming removed 8 bases from V and 5 bases from J; junction bases left unmatched: 8. In germline, CDR1 is MNHEY, CDR2 SMNVEV (reference sequence). The CDR3 loop spans 14 amino acids. In DNA, the CDR3 is TGTGCCAGCCGAAAGCGGGGGGGCCCGGAGACCCAGTACTTC. It translates to CASRKRGGPETQYF.

This clonotype was recorded a few times. This rearrangement joins TRBV2 to TRBJ1-1; a possible D gene is TRBD1 (6 bases). CDR1 and CDR2 from the germline V gene are SNHLY and FYNNEI. V dropped 5 bases and J dropped 8 bases, with 18 bases sitting between them. The CDR3 spans 14 residues. DNA for the CDR3: TGTGCCAGCAGTTATCAACAGGGACTTAGCGAAGCTTTCTTT. Amino acid sequence: CASSYQQGLSEAFF. Combining the CDR3 with reference TRBV2 and TRBJ1-1 gives the whole variable domain EPEVTQTPSHQVTQMGQEVILRCVPISNHLYFYWYRQILGQKVEFLVSFYNNEISEKSEIFDDQFSVERPDGSNFTLKIRSTKLEDSAMYFCASSYQQGLSEAFFGQGTRLTVV.

The chain carries TRBV5-1 and TRBJ2-7; D remains unclear. The V gene's germline CDR1 is SGHRS and CDR2 YFSETQ. Between the trimmed V and J ends, which lost 0 bases and 7 bases, there was a span of 17 bases. The CDR3 runs to 15 residues. CDR3: CASSLAQSETREQYF. CDR3 coding DNA: TGCGCCAGCAGCTTGGCGCAGTCGGAAACGCGGGAGCAGTACTTC.